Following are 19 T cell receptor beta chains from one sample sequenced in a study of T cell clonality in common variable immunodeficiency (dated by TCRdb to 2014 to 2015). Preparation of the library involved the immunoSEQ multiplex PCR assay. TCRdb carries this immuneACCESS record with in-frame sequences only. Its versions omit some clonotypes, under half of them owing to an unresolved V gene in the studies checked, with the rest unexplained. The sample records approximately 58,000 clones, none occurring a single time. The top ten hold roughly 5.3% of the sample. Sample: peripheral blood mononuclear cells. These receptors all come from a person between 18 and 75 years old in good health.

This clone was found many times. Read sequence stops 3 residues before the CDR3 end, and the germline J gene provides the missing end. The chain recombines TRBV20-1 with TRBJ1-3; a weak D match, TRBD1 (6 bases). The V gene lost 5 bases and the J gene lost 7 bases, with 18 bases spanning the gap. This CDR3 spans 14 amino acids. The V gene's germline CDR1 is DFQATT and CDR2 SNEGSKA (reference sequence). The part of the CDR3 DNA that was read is TGCAGTGCTGGGGCCTCTTCGGGGGGCAACACC. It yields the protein CSAGASSGGNT. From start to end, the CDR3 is CSAGASSGGNTIYF.

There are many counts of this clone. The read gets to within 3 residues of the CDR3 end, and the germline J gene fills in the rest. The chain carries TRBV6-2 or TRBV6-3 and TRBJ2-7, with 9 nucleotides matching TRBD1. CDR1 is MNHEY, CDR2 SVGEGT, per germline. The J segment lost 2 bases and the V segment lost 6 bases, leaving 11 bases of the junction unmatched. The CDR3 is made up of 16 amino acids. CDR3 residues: CASRNLPGTGTYEQYF. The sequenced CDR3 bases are TGTGCCAGCAGGAATCTACCCGGGACAGGGACCTACGAG.

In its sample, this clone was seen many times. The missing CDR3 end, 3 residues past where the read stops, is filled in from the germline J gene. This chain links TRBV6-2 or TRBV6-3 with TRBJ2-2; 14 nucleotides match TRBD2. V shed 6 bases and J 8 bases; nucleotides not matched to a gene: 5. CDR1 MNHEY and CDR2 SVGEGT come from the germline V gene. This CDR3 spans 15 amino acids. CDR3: CASREGLAGAGELFF. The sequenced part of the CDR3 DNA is TGTGCCAGCAGGGAGGGACTAGCGGGAGCGGGGGAG.

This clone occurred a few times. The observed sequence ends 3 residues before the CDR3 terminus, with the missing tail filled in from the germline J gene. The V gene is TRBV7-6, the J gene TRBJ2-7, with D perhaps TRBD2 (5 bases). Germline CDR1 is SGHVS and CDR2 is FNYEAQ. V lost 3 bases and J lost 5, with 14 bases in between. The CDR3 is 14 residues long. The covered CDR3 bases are TGTGCCAGCAGCTTCGATGGAGGCGGCAACGAG. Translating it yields CASSFDGGGNE. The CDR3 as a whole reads CASSFDGGGNEQYF.

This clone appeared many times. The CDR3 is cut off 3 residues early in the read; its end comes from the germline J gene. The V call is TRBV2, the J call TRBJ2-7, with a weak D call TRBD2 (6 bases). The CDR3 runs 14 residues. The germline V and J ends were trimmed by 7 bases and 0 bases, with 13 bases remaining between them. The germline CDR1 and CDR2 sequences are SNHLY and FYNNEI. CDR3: CASKGTESSYEQYF. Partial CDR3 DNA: TGTGCCAGCAAAGGGACTGAGAGCTCCTACGAG.

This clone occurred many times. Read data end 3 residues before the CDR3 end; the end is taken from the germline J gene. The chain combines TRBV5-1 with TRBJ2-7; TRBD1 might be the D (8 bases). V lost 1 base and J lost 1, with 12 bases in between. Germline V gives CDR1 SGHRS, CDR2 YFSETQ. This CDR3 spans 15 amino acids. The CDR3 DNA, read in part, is TGCGCCAGCAGCTTGACAGGGGGGGATTCCTACGAG. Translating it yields CASSLTGGDSYE. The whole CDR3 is CASSLTGGDSYEQYF.

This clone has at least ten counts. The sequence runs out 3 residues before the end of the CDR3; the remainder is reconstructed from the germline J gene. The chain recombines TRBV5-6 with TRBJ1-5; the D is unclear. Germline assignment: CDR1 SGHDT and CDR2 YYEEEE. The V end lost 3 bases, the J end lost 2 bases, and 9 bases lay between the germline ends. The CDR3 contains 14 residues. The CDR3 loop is CASSYFHGNQPQHF. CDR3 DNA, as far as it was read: TGTGCCAGCAGCTACTTTCATGGCAATCAGCCC.

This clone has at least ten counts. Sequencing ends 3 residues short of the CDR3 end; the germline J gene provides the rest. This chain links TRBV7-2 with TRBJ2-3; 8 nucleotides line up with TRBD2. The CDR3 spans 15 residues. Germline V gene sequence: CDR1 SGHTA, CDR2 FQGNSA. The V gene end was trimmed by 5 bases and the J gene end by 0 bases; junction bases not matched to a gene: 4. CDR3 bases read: TGTGCCAGCAGCCTCAGGACTAGCAGCACAGATACG. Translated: CASSLRTSSTDT. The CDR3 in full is CASSLRTSSTDTQYF.

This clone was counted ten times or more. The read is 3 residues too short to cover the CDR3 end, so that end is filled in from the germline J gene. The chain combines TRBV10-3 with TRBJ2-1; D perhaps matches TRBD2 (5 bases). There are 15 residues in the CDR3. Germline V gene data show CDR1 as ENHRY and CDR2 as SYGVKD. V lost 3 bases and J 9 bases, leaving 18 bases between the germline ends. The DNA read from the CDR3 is TGTGCCATCAGTGAAACTAGAGGTGTGGGAAGTGAG. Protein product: CAISETRGVGSE. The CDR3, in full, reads CAISETRGVGSEQFF.

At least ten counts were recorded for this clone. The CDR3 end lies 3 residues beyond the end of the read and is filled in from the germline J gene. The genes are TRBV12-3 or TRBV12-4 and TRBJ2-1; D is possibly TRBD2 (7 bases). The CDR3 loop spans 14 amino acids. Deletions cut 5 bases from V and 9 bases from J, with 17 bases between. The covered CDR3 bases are TGTGCCAGCAGTCTAGGGGGAGGGGAAAGTGAG. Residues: CASSLGGGESE. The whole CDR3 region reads CASSLGGGESEQFF.

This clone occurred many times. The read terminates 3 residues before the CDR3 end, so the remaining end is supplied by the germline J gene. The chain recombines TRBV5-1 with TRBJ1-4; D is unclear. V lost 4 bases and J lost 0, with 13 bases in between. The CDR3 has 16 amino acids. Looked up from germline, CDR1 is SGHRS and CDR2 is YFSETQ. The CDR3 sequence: CASSRGGAATNEKLFF. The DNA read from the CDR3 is TGCGCCAGCAGCCGAGGCGGAGCGGCAACTAATGAAAAA.

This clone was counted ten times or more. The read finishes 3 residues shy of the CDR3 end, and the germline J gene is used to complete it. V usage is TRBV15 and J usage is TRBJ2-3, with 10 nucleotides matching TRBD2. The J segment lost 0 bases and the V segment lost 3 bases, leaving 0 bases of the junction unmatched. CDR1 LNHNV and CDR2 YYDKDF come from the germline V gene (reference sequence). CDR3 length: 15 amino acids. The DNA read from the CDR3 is TGTGCCACCAGCAGGACTAGCGGGAGCACAGATACG. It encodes CATSRTSGSTDT. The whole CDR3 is CATSRTSGSTDTQYF.

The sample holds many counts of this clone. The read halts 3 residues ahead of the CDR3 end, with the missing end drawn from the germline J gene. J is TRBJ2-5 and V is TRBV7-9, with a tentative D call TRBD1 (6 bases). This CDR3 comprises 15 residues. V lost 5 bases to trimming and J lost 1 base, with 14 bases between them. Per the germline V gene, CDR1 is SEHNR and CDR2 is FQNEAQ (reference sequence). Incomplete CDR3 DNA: TGTGCCAGCAGCCCCATCGGACAGCTCCAAGAGACC. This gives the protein CASSPIGQLQET. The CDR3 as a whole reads CASSPIGQLQETQYF. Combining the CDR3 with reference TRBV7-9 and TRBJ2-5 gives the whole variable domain DTGVSQNPRHKITKRGQNVTFRCDPISEHNRLYWYRQTLGQGPEFLTYFQNEAQLEKSRLLSDRFSAERPKGSFSTLEIQRTEQGDSAMYLCASSPIGQLQETQYFGPGTRLLVL.

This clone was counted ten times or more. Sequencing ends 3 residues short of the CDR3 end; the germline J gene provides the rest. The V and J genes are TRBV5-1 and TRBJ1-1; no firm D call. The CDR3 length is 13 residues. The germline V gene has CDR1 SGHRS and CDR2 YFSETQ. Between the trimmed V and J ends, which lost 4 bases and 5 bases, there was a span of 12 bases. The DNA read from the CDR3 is TGCGCCAGCAGCCCCTCTGGAGGGACTGAA. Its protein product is CASSPSGGTE. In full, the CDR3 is CASSPSGGTEAFF.

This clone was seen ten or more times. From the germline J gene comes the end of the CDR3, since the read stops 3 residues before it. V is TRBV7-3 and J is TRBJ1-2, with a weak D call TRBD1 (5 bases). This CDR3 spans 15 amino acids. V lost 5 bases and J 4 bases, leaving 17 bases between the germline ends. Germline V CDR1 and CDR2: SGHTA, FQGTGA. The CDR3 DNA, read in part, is TGTGCCAGCAGCGTTCAGGGAGAGATGTTCTATGGC. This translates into CASSVQGEMFYG. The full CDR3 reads CASSVQGEMFYGYTF. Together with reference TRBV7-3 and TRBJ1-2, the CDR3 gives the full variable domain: GAGVSQTPSNKVTEKGKYVELRCDPISGHTALYWYRQSLGQGPEFLIYFQGTGAADDSGLPNDRFFAVRPEGSVSTLKIQRTERGDSAVYLCASSVQGEMFYGYTFGSGTRLTVV.

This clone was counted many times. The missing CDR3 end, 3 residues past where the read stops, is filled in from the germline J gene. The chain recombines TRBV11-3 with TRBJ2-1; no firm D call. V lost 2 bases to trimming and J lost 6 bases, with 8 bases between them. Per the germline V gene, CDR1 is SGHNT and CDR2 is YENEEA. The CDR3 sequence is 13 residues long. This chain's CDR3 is CASSLLTRNEQFF. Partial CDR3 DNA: TGTGCCAGCAGCTTACTTACGCGCAATGAG.

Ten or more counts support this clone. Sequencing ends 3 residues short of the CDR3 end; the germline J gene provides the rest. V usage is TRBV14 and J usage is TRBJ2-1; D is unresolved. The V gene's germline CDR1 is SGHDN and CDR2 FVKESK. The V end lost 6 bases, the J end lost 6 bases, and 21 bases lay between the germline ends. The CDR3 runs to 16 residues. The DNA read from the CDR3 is TGTGCCAGCAGTTCAGCGTCGAGTATCCCTGGCAATGAG. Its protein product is CASSSASSIPGNE. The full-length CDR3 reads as CASSSASSIPGNEQFF.

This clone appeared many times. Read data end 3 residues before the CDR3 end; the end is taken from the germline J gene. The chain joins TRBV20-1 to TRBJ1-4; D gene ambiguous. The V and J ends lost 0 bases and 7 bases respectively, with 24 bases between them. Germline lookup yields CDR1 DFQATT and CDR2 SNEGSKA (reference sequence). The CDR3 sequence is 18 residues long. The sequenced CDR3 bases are TGCAGTGCTAGAGATGAGTTGGTGCGGGGAGGATCGGGTGAAAAA. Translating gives CSARDELVRGGSGEK. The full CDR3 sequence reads CSARDELVRGGSGEKLFF.

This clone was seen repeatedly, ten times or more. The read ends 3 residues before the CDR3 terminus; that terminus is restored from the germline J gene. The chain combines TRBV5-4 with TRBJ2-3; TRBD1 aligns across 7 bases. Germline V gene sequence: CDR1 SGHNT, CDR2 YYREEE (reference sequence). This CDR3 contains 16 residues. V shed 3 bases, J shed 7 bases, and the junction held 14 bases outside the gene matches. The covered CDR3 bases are TGTGCCAGCAGCTCGACTGCAGGGGGTTCGGAAAATACG. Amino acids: CASSSTAGGSENT. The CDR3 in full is CASSSTAGGSENTQYF.